This TCR beta chain was retrieved from a study of blood T cell repertoires in COVID-19. Losses at the gene ends were 1 base for V and 3 bases for J; bases not matched to a gene: 0. The germline CDR1 and CDR2 sequences are SNHLY and FYNNEI. This CDR3 spans 15 amino acids. Only in-frame clones appear in the TCRdb table, and some are missing; sequencing was by immunoSEQ multiplex PCR. The sample includes 310,000 or so clones, about 90% of them seen just once. The J gene is TRBJ2-2, the V gene TRBV2; 9 nucleotides align to TRBD1. The sequenced material came from peripheral blood. The sequence was collected from a woman aged 25 to 45 who had recovered from COVID-19. Written as DNA, the CDR3 is TGTGCCAGCAGTGAAGGACAGGGGGACACCGGGGAGCTGTTTTTT. Translation: CASSEGQGDTGELFF.